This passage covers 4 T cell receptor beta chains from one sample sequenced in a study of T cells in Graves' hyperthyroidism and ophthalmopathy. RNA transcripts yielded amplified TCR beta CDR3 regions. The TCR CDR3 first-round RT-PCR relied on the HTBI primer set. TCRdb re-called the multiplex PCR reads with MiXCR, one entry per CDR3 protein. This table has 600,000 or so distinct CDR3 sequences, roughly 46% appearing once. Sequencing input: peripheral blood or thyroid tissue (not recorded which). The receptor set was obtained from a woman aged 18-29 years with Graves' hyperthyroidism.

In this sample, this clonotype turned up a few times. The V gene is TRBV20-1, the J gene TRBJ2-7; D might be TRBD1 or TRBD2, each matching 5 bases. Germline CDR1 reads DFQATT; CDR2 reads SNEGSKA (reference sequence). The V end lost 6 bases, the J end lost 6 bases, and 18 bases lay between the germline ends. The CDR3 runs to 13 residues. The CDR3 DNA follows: TGCAGTGCGGGGGACGGAGGCCACGGCGAGCAGTACTTC. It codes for CSAGDGGHGEQYF.

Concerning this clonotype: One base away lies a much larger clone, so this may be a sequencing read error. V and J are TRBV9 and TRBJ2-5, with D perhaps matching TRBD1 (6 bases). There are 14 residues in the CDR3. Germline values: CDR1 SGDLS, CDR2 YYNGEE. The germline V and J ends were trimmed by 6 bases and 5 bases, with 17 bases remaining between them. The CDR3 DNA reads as TGTGCCAGCACTCCGTTCAGGGGATGGGAGACCCAGTACTTC. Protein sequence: CASTPFRGWETQYF.

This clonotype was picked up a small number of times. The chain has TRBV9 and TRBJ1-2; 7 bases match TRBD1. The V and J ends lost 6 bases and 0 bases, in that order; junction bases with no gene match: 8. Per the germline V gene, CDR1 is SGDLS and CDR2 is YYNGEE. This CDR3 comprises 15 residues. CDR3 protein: CASTLRGTANYGYTF. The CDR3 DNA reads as TGTGCCAGCACCTTGAGAGGGACAGCTAACTATGGCTACACCTTC. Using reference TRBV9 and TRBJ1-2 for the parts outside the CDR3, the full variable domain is DSGVTQTPKHLITATGQRVTLRCSPRSGDLSVYWYQQSLDQGLQFLIQYYNGEERAKGNILERFSAQQFPDLHSELNLSSLELGDSALYFCASTLRGTANYGYTFGSGTRLTVV.

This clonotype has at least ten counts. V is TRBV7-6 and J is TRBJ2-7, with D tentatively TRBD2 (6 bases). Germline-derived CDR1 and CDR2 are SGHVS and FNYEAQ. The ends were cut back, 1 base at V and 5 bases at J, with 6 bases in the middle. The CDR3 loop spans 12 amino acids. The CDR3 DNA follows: TGTGCCAGCAGCTTAGGGGGGGACGAGCAGTACTTC. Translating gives CASSLGGDEQYF.